Below, 20 T cell receptor beta chains from the same sample are listed, as sequenced in a study of T cell responses to AZD1222 COVID-19 vaccine. Some clones are missing from TCRdb's copy, which holds only in-frame ones; the method was immunoSEQ multiplex PCR. The sample lists 130,000 or so clones; 94% were seen once. Sequencing was performed on peripheral blood, taken on day 0 of AZD1222 vaccination. Receptor source: an adult in good health.

This chain uses TRBV5-1 with TRBJ2-4; 8 bases line up with TRBD1. Germline CDR1 SGHRS, CDR2 YFSETQ. The V gene end was trimmed by 6 bases and the J gene end by 0 bases; junction bases not matched to a gene: 11. The CDR3 covers 17 residues. Written as DNA, the CDR3 is TGCGCCAGCACCCTCGAATGGACAGGGACAGCCAAAAACATTCAGTACTTC. Its translation is CASTLEWTGTAKNIQYF.

The chain joins TRBV28 to TRBJ2-7, with a tentative D call TRBD2 (5 bases). Per the germline V gene, CDR1 is MDHEN and CDR2 is SYDVKM. The CDR3 extends over 11 amino acids. CDR3 amino acids: CAGGRNYEQYF. Written as DNA, the CDR3 is TGTGCAGGCGGGCGGAACTACGAGCAGTACTTC.

In its sample, this clone was seen once. The same CDR3 also results from other DNA sequences found in this sample. The CDR3 nucleotides are TGTGCCAGCAGCTTAGGGGGGAACACTGAAGCTTTCTTT. Protein: CASSLGGNTEAFF. V gene TRBV11-3 combines with J gene TRBJ1-1; D not certain. The V gene lost 1 base and the J gene lost 1 base, with 4 bases spanning the gap. The germline V gene has CDR1 SGHNT and CDR2 YENEEA. The CDR3 has 13 residues.

The V and J genes are TRBV3-1 (or the pseudogene TRBV3-2) and TRBJ1-5, with 9 bases lining up with TRBD1. The CDR3 is 15 amino acids. Germline V gives CDR1 LGHDT, CDR2 YNNKEL (reference sequence). Losses at the gene ends were 5 bases for V and 6 bases for J; bases not matched to a gene: 8. For the CDR3, the DNA is TGTGCCAGCAGCATAAGTACAGGGGGCCGTCAGCCCCAGCATTTT. This sequence encodes CASSISTGGRQPQHF.

The chain carries TRBV5-1 and TRBJ2-7; D possibly corresponds to TRBD1 (6 bases). In germline, CDR1 is SGHRS, CDR2 YFSETQ. Trimming took off 0 bases at V and 3 bases at J, with 10 bases between the two ends. CDR3 length: 14 residues. The CDR3 here is CASSLGAGVYEQYF. The CDR3 nucleotides read TGCGCCAGCAGCTTGGGAGCAGGGGTCTACGAGCAGTACTTC.

This clone was recorded only once. This CDR3 is also generated by other DNA sequences in the sample. V usage is TRBV27 and J usage is TRBJ1-1, with TRBD1 as a possible D gene (5 bases). Germline V CDR1 and CDR2: MNHEY, SMNVEV (reference sequence). Trimming removed 5 bases from V and 2 bases from J, with 9 bases in between. The CDR3 is made up of 13 amino acids. DNA for the CDR3: TGTGCCAGCAGTCTCAGGGAAAACACTGAAGCTTTCTTT. It translates to CASSLRENTEAFF.

The gene calls are TRBV7-8 and TRBJ1-1; D is unclear. CDR1 and CDR2 from the germline V gene are SGHVS and FQNEAQ. The CDR3 has 14 amino acids. V was cut by 0 bases and J by 0 bases, with 5 bases left in between. The CDR3 loop reads CASSLAGMNTEAFF. CDR3 nucleotides: TGTGCCAGCAGCTTAGCGGGAATGAACACTGAAGCTTTCTTT.

The J gene is TRBJ1-2, the V gene TRBV6-2 or TRBV6-3; 11 bases are shared with TRBD1. This CDR3 region has 14 residues. V was pared by 5 bases and J by 5 bases, with 4 bases of the junction left unmatched. Germline V CDR1 and CDR2: MNHEY, SVGEGT. The chain's CDR3 is CASSTGTGGYGYTF. DNA for the CDR3: TGTGCCAGCAGTACCGGGACAGGGGGTTATGGCTACACCTTC.

The CDR3 spells CASSPGQNTEAFF. The CDR3 nucleotides are TGTGCCAGCAGCCCGGGGCAGAACACTGAAGCTTTCTTT. The genes are TRBV11-3 and TRBJ1-1; a weak D match, TRBD1 (5 bases). Germline-derived CDR1 and CDR2 are SGHNT and YENEEA. The CDR3 has 13 amino acids. V was clipped by 5 bases and J by 1 base, with 8 bases between them.

The V gene is TRBV4-2, the J gene TRBJ2-1; 8 bases are shared with TRBD2. The germline gives CDR1 LGHNA, CDR2 YNFKEQ. The V segment lost 4 bases and the J segment 4 bases; nucleotides outside the gene matches: 6. This CDR3 spans 15 amino acids. The chain's CDR3 is CASSPSTSGYNEQFF. In DNA form, the CDR3 reads TGTGCCAGCAGCCCCTCTACTAGCGGATACAATGAGCAGTTCTTC.

The rearrangement uses TRBV7-8 and TRBJ2-1; D assignment may be TRBD1 or TRBD2 (5 bases each). V was trimmed by 0 bases and J by 0 bases, leaving 12 bases between them. The CDR3 spans 17 residues. Germline lookup yields CDR1 SGHVS and CDR2 FQNEAQ. The CDR3: CASSLAVRAGSYNEQFF. In DNA form, the CDR3 reads TGTGCCAGCAGCTTAGCCGTCAGGGCGGGCTCCTACAATGAGCAGTTCTTC. The full variable domain, in which reference TRBV7-8 and TRBJ2-1 provide the parts outside the CDR3, is GAGVSQSPRYKVAKRGQDVALRCDPISGHVSLFWYQQALGQGPEFLTYFQNEAQLDKSGLPSDRFFAERPEGSVSTLKIQRTQQEDSAVYLCASSLAVRAGSYNEQFFGPGTRLTVL.

The V call is TRBV28, the J call TRBJ2-7; TRBD2 is a possible D gene (6 bases). The CDR3 length is 12 residues. Trimming removed 2 bases at V and 4 bases at J, with 6 bases between. In germline, CDR1 is MDHEN, CDR2 SYDVKM. The CDR3 nucleotides read TGTGCCAGCAGTTTAGGGAGGTACGAGCAGTACTTC. This encodes CASSLGRYEQYF.

This sequence joins TRBV27 and TRBJ2-2, with D perhaps TRBD1 or TRBD2 (6 bases each). CDR1 is MNHEY and CDR2 is SMNVEV in the germline V gene (reference sequence). Trimming stripped 8 bases from V and 5 bases from J, with 9 bases between. The CDR3 is made up of 12 amino acids. CDR3 DNA sequence: TGTGCCAGCCGGAGGGGGACCGGGGAGCTGTTTTTT. Translating gives CASRRGTGELFF.

The gene calls are TRBV6-2 or TRBV6-3 and TRBJ2-5, with TRBD1 as a possible D gene (6 bases). This CDR3 is built from 14 residues. Germline lookup yields CDR1 MNHEY and CDR2 SVGEGT. Trimming pared 1 base from V and 1 base from J, leaving 7 bases between. CDR3 coding DNA: TGTGCCAGCAGTTACTTGGGGGCCCAAGAGACCCAGTACTTC. Residues: CASSYLGAQETQYF.

V is TRBV12-3 or TRBV12-4 and J is TRBJ2-1; D call uncertain. V dropped 3 bases and J dropped 7 bases, with 4 bases sitting between them. The CDR3 length is 11 residues. For the CDR3, the DNA is TGTGCCAGCAGTTTTGGTAATGAGCAGTTCTTC. Translation: CASSFGNEQFF.

The chain joins TRBV24-1 to TRBJ1-1; 9 bases line up with TRBD1. Germline assignment: CDR1 KGHDR and CDR2 SFDVKD. This CDR3 comprises 11 residues. J lost 12 bases, V lost 3 bases, and 1 base had no gene match. In nucleotides, the CDR3 is TGTGCCACCAGTGATGGGACAGGGACTTTCTTT. Translated: CATSDGTGTFF.

The V call is TRBV3-1 (or the pseudogene TRBV3-2), the J call TRBJ1-2; 11 nucleotides line up with TRBD1. The CDR3 has 17 amino acids. The trim removed 2 bases at V and 4 bases at J, leaving 9 bases unmatched. Germline V CDR1 and CDR2: LGHDT, YNNKEL (reference sequence). The CDR3 nucleotides read TGTGCCAGCAGCCAATACTTATCCGGGACAGGGGGCTATGGCTACACCTTC. Translation gives CASSQYLSGTGGYGYTF.

The count of this clone is one. The rearrangement uses TRBV5-4 and TRBJ2-5; 16 bases line up with TRBD2. The CDR3 consists of 15 residues. Germline V CDR1 and CDR2: SGHNT, YYREEE (reference sequence). V trimming: 6 bases; J trimming: 4 bases; junction bases outside the gene matches: 3. In DNA, the CDR3 is TGTGCCAGCACGGGACTAGCGGGAGGGAGAGAGACCCAGTACTTC. Its protein is CASTGLAGGRETQYF.

V is TRBV5-1 and J is TRBJ2-3; unclear D gene. Germline CDR1 and CDR2: SGHRS and YFSETQ. V lost 0 bases and J lost 5, with 13 bases in between. This CDR3 is 15 amino acids long. The CDR3 DNA sequence: TGCGCCAGCAGCTTGGTTCTACCAGCGCGAGATACGCAGTATTTT. Translating it yields CASSLVLPARDTQYF.

This clone appeared a few times. The chain combines TRBV9 with TRBJ2-7; TRBD1 might be the D (6 bases). The CDR3 spans 14 residues. Trimming removed 3 bases at V and 3 bases at J, with 13 bases between. The germline gives CDR1 SGDLS, CDR2 YYNGEE. The CDR3 spells CASSAQGSIYEQYF. The DNA for the CDR3 is TGTGCCAGCAGCGCACAGGGTTCGATCTACGAGCAGTACTTC.